Given below is one TCR beta chain in context. The assay was immunoSEQ multiplex PCR, and TCRdb's table has in-frame clones only and misses some. The table has around 69,000 clones, 70% to 85% seen once. This sample was included in a study of blood T cell repertoires in COVID-19. CDR1 GTSNPN and CDR2 SVGIG come from the germline V gene (reference sequence). This CDR3 contains 15 residues. V lost 0 bases and J 5 bases, leaving 14 bases between the germline ends. The clonotype originates from a woman aged 55 to 70 with acute or convalescent COVID-19. The V gene is TRBV30, the J gene TRBJ1-5, with D unresolved. The sequencing input was peripheral blood. The DNA of the CDR3 is TGTGCCTGGAGTGTAGGCCGACGGAGGGATCAGCCCCAGCATTTT. This gives the protein CAWSVGRRRDQPQHF.